Below are 18 T cell receptor beta chains sequenced from a single sample in a study of human T cells and chemical hapten exposure. The time point: pre-sensitization, week 0. Treatment given: therapeutic diphenylcyclopropenone sensitization with weekly scalp DPC. TCRdb called the RACE reads again in MiXCR, with one record for every CDR3 protein. The table includes more than 300,000 distinct CDR3 sequences, around 5.5% detected once. The sequenced sample was whole blood, obtained in connection with sensitization to the hapten diphenylcyclopropenone (DPC). These receptor sequences come from a woman under 30 with alopecia areata. Some clones in this sample may be carry-over from other donors' samples.

This clonotype was seen a few times. The chain couples TRBV5-4 to TRBJ1-3; D is uncertain. V was trimmed by 3 bases and J by 4 bases, leaving 14 bases between them. Germline V gives CDR1 SGHNT, CDR2 YYREEE (reference sequence). The CDR3 is 15 amino acids. CDR3 loop: CASSWGIEIGNTIYF. The CDR3 nucleotides are TGTGCCAGCAGCTGGGGTATAGAGATCGGAAACACCATATATTTT.

This clonotype was recorded many times. V and J are TRBV29-1 and TRBJ1-1; D call uncertain. The ends were cut back, 4 bases at V and 1 base at J, with 16 bases in the middle. The CDR3 spans 15 residues. Germline V gene sequence: CDR1 SQVTM, CDR2 ANQGSEA. This CDR3 reads CSVGVYLWKNTEAFF. In DNA form, the CDR3 reads TGCAGCGTTGGGGTATACCTCTGGAAGAACACTGAAGCTTTCTTT.

In its sample, this clonotype was seen many times. V usage is TRBV6-2 or TRBV6-3 and J usage is TRBJ2-2, with 9 positions matching TRBD2. From germline, CDR1 is MNHEY and CDR2 SVGEGT. Trimming removed 2 bases from V and 6 bases from J; junction bases left unmatched: 7. The CDR3 sequence is 16 residues long. In DNA form, the CDR3 reads TGTGCCAGCAGTTACGCCGGGACTAGCTCGCCCGGGGAGCTGTTTTTT. Translation: CASSYAGTSSPGELFF.

The chain uses TRBV27 and TRBJ2-7; weak D call: TRBD2 (6 bases). The CDR3 is 13 residues long. Germline values: CDR1 MNHEY, CDR2 SMNVEV (reference sequence). Between the trimmed V and J ends, which lost 6 bases and 4 bases, there was a span of 13 bases. The CDR3 here is CASSPGLPYEQYF. The CDR3 DNA is TGTGCCAGCAGCCCGGGACTGCCGTACGAGCAGTACTTC.

This clonotype was seen only a few times. This chain links TRBV4-1 with TRBJ1-5, with D perhaps TRBD1 (6 bases). The V end was cut by 5 bases, the J end by 3 bases, with 23 bases between. The germline gives CDR1 MGHRA, CDR2 YSYEKL. The CDR3 is made up of 18 amino acids. The CDR3 protein is CASSYKMKGEQFNQPQHF. DNA for the CDR3: TGCGCCAGCAGCTACAAGATGAAGGGGGAACAGTTCAATCAGCCCCAGCATTTT.

This clonotype was observed at least ten times. The chain uses TRBV20-1 and TRBJ1-5, with 7 nucleotides matching TRBD1. CDR1 is DFQATT, CDR2 SNEGSKA, per germline (reference sequence). This CDR3 contains 16 residues. Trimming cost V 5 bases and J 9 bases; bases outside gene matches: 19. The CDR3 DNA reads as TGCAGTGCTCCCGCGGGGGACAGCGATGTCTTAGGGCCCCAGCATTTT. It is translated as CSAPAGDSDVLGPQHF.

This clonotype appeared a few times. The CDR3 loop is CASSQGGFFYGYTF. CDR3 in DNA: TGTGCCAGCAGTCAAGGCGGTTTCTTCTATGGCTACACCTTC. The rearrangement links TRBV12-3 or TRBV12-4 to TRBJ1-2, with D hard to call. Trimming took 5 bases from V and 4 from J, leaving 14 bases between them. The CDR3 is 14 residues long.

In its sample, this clonotype was seen a few times. This chain uses TRBV20-1 with TRBJ2-7; TRBD1 aligns across 7 bases. CDR1 and CDR2 from the germline V gene are DFQATT and SNEGSKA (reference sequence). Trimming took 5 bases from V and 5 from J; bases not matched to a gene: 3. The CDR3 runs to 11 residues. The DNA for the CDR3 is TGCAGTGCTGACAGGGAACACGAGCAGTACTTC. Translation: CSADREHEQYF.

The rearrangement links TRBV6-5 to TRBJ1-1; no definite D call. This CDR3 contains 14 residues. V was shortened by 4 bases and J by 3 bases, with 12 bases between the two germline ends. In germline, CDR1 is MNHEY, CDR2 SVGAGI. CDR3 bases: TGTGCCAGCAGTTTCGACACTCTCTACACTGAAGCTTTCTTT. Its protein is CASSFDTLYTEAFF.

In its sample, this clonotype was seen many times. This rearrangement joins TRBV4-3 to TRBJ1-2; D not resolved. Germline CDR1 LGHNA, CDR2 YSLEER. V lost 0 bases, J lost 0 bases, and 8 bases lay in between. This CDR3 region has 15 residues. CDR3: CASSQDDGANYGYTF. As DNA, the CDR3 is TGCGCCAGCAGCCAAGACGACGGAGCTAACTATGGCTACACCTTC.

V and J are TRBV21-1 and TRBJ1-2; the D call in the table, TRBD1, was not verified against the DNA. TRBV21-1 corresponds to a pseudogene. The CDR3 is made up of 13 amino acids. In nucleotides, the CDR3 is TGTGCTACAAGCCCCAGGGGGCACTATGGCTACACCTTC. Translation gives CATSPRGHYGYTF.

This clonotype was picked up a small number of times. The chain carries TRBV27 and TRBJ1-2; no reliable D call. Germline loops: CDR1 MNHEY, CDR2 SMNVEV (reference sequence). This CDR3 is 16 amino acids long. Trimming left V 8 bases short and J 7 bases short, with 26 bases between. DNA for the CDR3: TGTGCCAGCTCCAACTCCGGGCAGCCTAGGAGTGGTGGCTACACCTTC. This sequence encodes CASSNSGQPRSGGYTF.

This clonotype was counted many times. The rearrangement links TRBV7-8 to TRBJ1-4; D gene uncertain. From germline, CDR1 is SGHVS and CDR2 FQNEAQ. The CDR3 covers 12 residues. Trimming stripped 4 bases from V and 10 bases from J, with 10 bases between. The CDR3 region has the DNA TGTGCCAGCAGCTCAAGTATTGGAAAACTGTTTTTT. Translation gives CASSSSIGKLFF.

This clonotype was seen many times. The V and J genes are TRBV7-2 and TRBJ2-6; tentatively, D is TRBD2 (5 bases). The V gene lost 3 bases and the J gene lost 2 bases, with 8 bases spanning the gap. Germline V gene lookup returns CDR1 SGHTA and CDR2 FQGNSA. The CDR3 extends over 15 amino acids. CDR3 region: CASSLGSPGANVLTF. CDR3 in DNA: TGTGCCAGCAGCTTGGGGAGTCCTGGGGCCAACGTCCTGACTTTC.

This sequence joins TRBV6-1 and TRBJ1-2; 8 nucleotides line up with TRBD1. V was clipped by 5 bases and J by 7 bases; unmatched bases: 15. CDR1 is MNHNS and CDR2 is SASEGT in the germline V gene. The CDR3 loop spans 16 amino acids. This chain's CDR3 is CASSSGGTGVGFGYTF. The CDR3 nucleotides are TGTGCCAGCAGTTCGGGAGGGACAGGAGTTGGCTTTGGCTACACCTTC.

This clonotype has more than one count but fewer than ten. This chain uses TRBV6-1 with TRBJ2-3, with 14 nucleotides matching TRBD2. Germline-derived CDR1 and CDR2 are MNHNS and SASEGT. Losses at the gene ends were 7 bases for V and 2 bases for J; bases not matched to a gene: 11. The length of the CDR3 is 18 residues. CDR3 in amino acids: CASTPGLAGALATDTQYF. Here the CDR3 DNA reads TGTGCCAGCACCCCGGGACTAGCGGGGGCCCTCGCCACAGATACGCAGTATTTT.

This clonotype has just a few counts. The chain couples TRBV4-3 to TRBJ1-6; D remains ambiguous. The CDR3 covers 16 residues. Between the trimmed V and J ends, which lost 0 bases and 10 bases, there was a span of 16 bases. Germline V gene sequence: CDR1 LGHNA, CDR2 YSLEER. The CDR3 DNA is TGCGCCAGCAGCCAAGAGGATCAGGCGGAAGAATCACCCCTCCACTTT. Translating it yields CASSQEDQAEESPLHF.

This rearrangement joins TRBV6-2 or TRBV6-3 to TRBJ1-1; D is perhaps TRBD1 (5 bases). From germline, CDR1 is MNHEY and CDR2 SVGEGT. Trimming cost V 7 bases and J 5 bases, with 29 bases left between them. This CDR3 is built from 18 residues. CDR3 in amino acids: CASIQLPRRGVGITEAFF. The CDR3 DNA reads as TGTGCCAGCATCCAACTCCCCCGGCGGGGGGTCGGAATAACTGAAGCTTTCTTT.